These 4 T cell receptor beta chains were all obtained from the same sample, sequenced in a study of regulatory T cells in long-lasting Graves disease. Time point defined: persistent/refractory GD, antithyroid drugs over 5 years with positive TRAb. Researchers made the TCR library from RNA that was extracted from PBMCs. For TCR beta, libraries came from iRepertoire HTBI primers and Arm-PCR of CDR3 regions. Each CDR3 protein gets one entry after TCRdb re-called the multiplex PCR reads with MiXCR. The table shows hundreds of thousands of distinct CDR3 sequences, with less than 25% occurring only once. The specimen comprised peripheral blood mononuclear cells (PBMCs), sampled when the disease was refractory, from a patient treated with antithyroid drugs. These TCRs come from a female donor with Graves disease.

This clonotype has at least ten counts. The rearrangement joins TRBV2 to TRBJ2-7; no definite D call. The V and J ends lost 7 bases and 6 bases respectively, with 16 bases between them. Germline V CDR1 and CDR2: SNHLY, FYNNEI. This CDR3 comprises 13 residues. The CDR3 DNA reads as TGTGCCAGCAAAGAGGAGTTCACAGCCGAGCAGTACTTC. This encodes CASKEEFTAEQYF.

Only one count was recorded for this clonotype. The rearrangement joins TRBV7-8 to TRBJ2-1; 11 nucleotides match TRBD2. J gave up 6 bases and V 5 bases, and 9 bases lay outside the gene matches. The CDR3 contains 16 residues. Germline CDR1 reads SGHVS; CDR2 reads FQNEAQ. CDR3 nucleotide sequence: TGTGCCAGCAGCACAGGCCTAGCGGGAGGTAGCAATGAGCAGTTCTTC. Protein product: CASSTGLAGGSNEQFF.

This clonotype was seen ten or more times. This CDR3 reads CASSEQGRSSYNSPLHF. CDR3 coding DNA: TGTGCCAGCAGTGAACAAGGACGGAGCTCCTATAATTCACCCCTCCACTTT. This chain links TRBV6-1 with TRBJ1-6, with D hard to call. CDR1 and CDR2 (germline): MNHNS, SASEGT. Trimming pared 2 bases from V and 0 bases from J, leaving 11 bases between. There are 17 residues in the CDR3.

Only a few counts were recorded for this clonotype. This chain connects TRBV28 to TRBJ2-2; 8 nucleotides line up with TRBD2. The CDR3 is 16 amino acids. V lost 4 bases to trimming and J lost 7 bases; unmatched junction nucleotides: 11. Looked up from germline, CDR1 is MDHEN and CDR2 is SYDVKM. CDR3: CASSSGGNPLVGELFF. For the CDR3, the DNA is TGTGCCAGCAGTTCGGGGGGGAACCCACTCGTCGGGGAGCTGTTTTTT.